The clone carrying this TCR beta chain was observed a handful of times. The antigen is unknown. This sample stems from a study of T cells in Graves' hyperthyroidism and ophthalmopathy. General study results and limits: A model of 13 V-J pairs discriminated ophthalmopathy from stable hyperthyroidism.

The patients, who ranged from 18 to 65 in age, presented with newly diagnosed hyperthyroidism lasting under 2 months. Together with thyroid ultrasound, orbital computed tomography, serum thyroxine and TRAb, clinical symptoms were used for diagnoses. PBMCs came from over 8.5 ml fresh peripheral blood. The CDR3 is 15 residues long. V lost 0 bases to trimming and J lost 1 base, with 9 bases between them. Germline CDR1 reads MNHEY; CDR2 reads SVGAGI. Amplification yielded TCR beta CDR3 regions, with RNA transcripts as the source. The primer set for the first-round RT-PCR of the TCR CDR3 was HTBI. TCRdb re-derived calls from the multiplex PCR reads in MiXCR, one entry per CDR3 protein. The repertoire holds roughly 800,000 distinct CDR3 sequences, with about two fifths as singletons.

Sequencing was carried out using blood. This chain joins TRBV6-5 and TRBJ1-1, with D possibly matching TRBD1 (6 bases). The TCR was taken from a man aged 18 to 30 with Graves' hyperthyroidism. The DNA for the CDR3 is TGTGCCAGCAGTTACTCTTCAGGGGAGAACACTGAAGCTTTCTTT. Protein: CASSYSSGENTEAFF.